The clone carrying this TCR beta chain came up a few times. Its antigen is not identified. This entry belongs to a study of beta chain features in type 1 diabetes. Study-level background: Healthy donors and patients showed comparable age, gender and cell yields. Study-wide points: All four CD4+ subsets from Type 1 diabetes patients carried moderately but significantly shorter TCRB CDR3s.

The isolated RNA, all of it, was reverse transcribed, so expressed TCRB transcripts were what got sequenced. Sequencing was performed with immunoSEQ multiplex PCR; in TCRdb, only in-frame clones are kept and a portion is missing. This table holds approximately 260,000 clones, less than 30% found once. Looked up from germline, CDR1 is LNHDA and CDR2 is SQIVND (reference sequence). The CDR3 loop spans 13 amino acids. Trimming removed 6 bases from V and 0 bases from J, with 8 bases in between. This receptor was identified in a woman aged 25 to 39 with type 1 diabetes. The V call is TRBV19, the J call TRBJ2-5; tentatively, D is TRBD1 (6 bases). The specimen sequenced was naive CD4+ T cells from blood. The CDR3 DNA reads TGTGCCAGTAGGAGGACAGACCAAGAGACCCAGTACTTC. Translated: CASRRTDQETQYF.